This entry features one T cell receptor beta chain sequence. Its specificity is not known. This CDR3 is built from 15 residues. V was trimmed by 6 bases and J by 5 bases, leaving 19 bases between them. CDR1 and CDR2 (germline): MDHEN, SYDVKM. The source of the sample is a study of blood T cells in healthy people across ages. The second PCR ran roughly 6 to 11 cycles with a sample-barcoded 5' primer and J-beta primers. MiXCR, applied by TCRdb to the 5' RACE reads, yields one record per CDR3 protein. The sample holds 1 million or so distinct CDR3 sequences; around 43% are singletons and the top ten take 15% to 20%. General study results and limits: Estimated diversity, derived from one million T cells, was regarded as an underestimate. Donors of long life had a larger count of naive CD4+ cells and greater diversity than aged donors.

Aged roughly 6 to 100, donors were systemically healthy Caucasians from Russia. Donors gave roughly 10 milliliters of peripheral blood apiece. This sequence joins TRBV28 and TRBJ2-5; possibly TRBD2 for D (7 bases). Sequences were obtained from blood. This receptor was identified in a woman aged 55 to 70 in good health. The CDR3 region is CASRSETRGGETQYF. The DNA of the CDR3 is TGTGCCAGCAGATCCGAAACTAGGGGGGGGGAGACCCAGTACTTC.